The rows below give T cell receptor beta chains drawn from one sample of a study of blood T cell repertoires in COVID-19. Profiling relied on immunoSEQ multiplex PCR, and the TCRdb table lists in-frame clones only, not all of them. The sample comprises under 60,000 clones, approximately 83% of which are singletons, and approximately 10% rests with the top ten. The sample consisted of peripheral blood. These receptors were taken from a man aged 30-40 years with COVID-19, enrolled during active disease. Each CDR3 is given with its conserved first and last residue. A D gene is named only where the DNA matches it firmly. Clone size is given for some rows only: seen once, a few or many times, or a class if the clone is expanded.

clone size,D gene,V gene,J gene,CDR3 DNA,CDR3 protein
-,TRBD1,TRBV10-3,TRBJ2-7,TGTGCCATCAGTGGTGATACCGGGACAGGCCAGTTTGAGCAGTACTTC,CAISGDTGTGQFEQYF
-,TRBD1,TRBV28,TRBJ1-2,TGTGCCAGCAGTCCCACAGGGGCTACTCCCTATGGCTACACCTTC,CASSPTGATPYGYTF
-,-,TRBV18,TRBJ1-4,TGTGCCAGCTCACCAGACTCTTTTGGCAGTAGGTTCGAAAAACTGTTTTTT,CASSPDSFGSRFEKLFF
-,TRBD2,TRBV6-2/TRBV6-3,TRBJ2-7,TGTGCCAGCAGTTACGAGGGCGGGAGGACCGCCTACGAGCAGTACTTC,CASSYEGGRTAYEQYF
-,-,TRBV28,TRBJ1-5,TGTGCCAGCAGACCGCAGGGCCTTAGCAATCAGCCCCAGCATTTT,CASRPQGLSNQPQHF
-,TRBD2,TRBV7-9,TRBJ2-1,TGTGCCAGCAGCCGACCTAGCGGGAGCTCCTACAATGAGCAGTTCTTC,CASSRPSGSSYNEQFF
once,TRBD1,TRBV25-1,TRBJ2-2,TGTGCCAGCAGGGGGACAGGATCGGACGGGGAGCTGTTTTTT,CASRGTGSDGELFF
-,TRBD1,TRBV27,TRBJ1-5,TGTGCCAGCAGTTTAGACAGGGGTTTTCAGCCCCAGCATTTT,CASSLDRGFQPQHF
-,-,TRBV30,TRBJ2-7,TGTGCCTGGATCGGGGTAGGGGGATACGAGCAGTACTTC,CAWIGVGGYEQYF
-,TRBD1,TRBV28,TRBJ2-3,TGTGCCAGCAGTTTCGGGGGACAGGAGAGCACAGATACGCAGTATTTT,CASSFGGQESTDTQYF
-,TRBD1,TRBV7-2,TRBJ2-7,TGTGCCAGCAGCTCTTGGACAGGGAACTACGAGCAGTACTTC,CASSSWTGNYEQYF
-,-,TRBV5-5,TRBJ2-7,TGTGCCAGCAGCTTGAACCCAGGGCCCTACGAGCAGTACTTC,CASSLNPGPYEQYF
few,-,TRBV28,TRBJ1-5,TGTGCCAGCAGCGAAGTCCAAGGGGGAGGCAATCAGCCCCAGCATTTT,CASSEVQGGGNQPQHF
few,-,TRBV28,TRBJ1-5,TGTGCCAGCAGTTCCCGGAGGGAGGTAGGTCAGCCCCAGCATTTT,CASSSRREVGQPQHF
-,TRBD2,TRBV7-8,TRBJ2-7,TGTGCCAGCAGCTTAGAGACAGGGGGGACTAGCGGCCTTACCTACGAGCAGTACTTC,CASSLETGGTSGLTYEQYF
-,-,TRBV28,TRBJ1-5,TGTGCCAGCAGGGGTGCGGGGGGCAATCAGCCCCAGCATTTT,CASRGAGGNQPQHF